This is a list of T cell receptor beta chains from one sample in a study of shared clonotypes between healthy human individuals. Measured with immunoSEQ multiplex PCR; TCRdb has only the in-frame clones, and not every one. The data show about 2.1 million clones, roughly 93% seen once. Source material: naive CD8+ T cells from PBMCs. The receptor source for this set is a man aged 18-30 years in good health. Some clones in this sample may be carry-over from other donors' samples. The CDR3 runs from the conserved cysteine through the conserved F or W. The order of the fields is J gene, V gene, D gene, CDR3 DNA, CDR3 protein. The D gene is left open where the match is weak.

J gene: TRBJ2-1
V gene: TRBV27
D gene: NA
CDR3 DNA: TGTGCCAGCAGTTTACGGGGGTCCTACAATGAGCAGTTCTTC
CDR3 protein: CASSLRGSYNEQFF

J gene: TRBJ1-3
V gene: TRBV27
D gene: TRBD1
CDR3 DNA: TGTGCCAGCAGTCGACGGGGGACAGGCCCACCTGGAAACACCATATATTTT
CDR3 protein: CASSRRGTGPPGNTIYF

J gene: TRBJ2-7
V gene: TRBV4-1
D gene: TRBD1
CDR3 DNA: TGCGCCAGCAGCCAAGGCCGGGACAGGGGATACGAGCAGTACTTC
CDR3 protein: CASSQGRDRGYEQYF

J gene: TRBJ2-2
V gene: TRBV28
D gene: NA
CDR3 DNA: TGTGCCAGCAGTTGGCCGGGGAACACCGGGGAGCTGTTTTTT
CDR3 protein: CASSWPGNTGELFF

J gene: TRBJ1-2
V gene: TRBV13
D gene: TRBD1
CDR3 DNA: TGTGCCAGCAGCGCGGGACAGGACAACTATGGCTACACCTTC
CDR3 protein: CASSAGQDNYGYTF

J gene: TRBJ2-1
V gene: TRBV4-3
D gene: NA
CDR3 DNA: TGCGCCAGCAGCCAAGAGGGCCTAGCTGGATCCTACAATGAGCAGTTCTTC
CDR3 protein: CASSQEGLAGSYNEQFF

J gene: TRBJ1-5
V gene: TRBV9
D gene: NA
CDR3 DNA: TGTGCCAGCAGCGTCGGCAGTAGCAATCAGCCCCAGCATTTT
CDR3 protein: CASSVGSSNQPQHF

J gene: TRBJ2-1
V gene: TRBV6-1
D gene: NA
CDR3 DNA: TGTGCCAGCAGTTCCTATGAGCAGTTCTTC
CDR3 protein: CASSSYEQFF

J gene: TRBJ2-7
V gene: TRBV11-2
D gene: NA
CDR3 DNA: TGTGCCAGCAGCTTAGTGCCCAACGGGCCCTACGAGCAGTACTTC
CDR3 protein: CASSLVPNGPYEQYF

J gene: TRBJ1-1
V gene: TRBV28
D gene: NA
CDR3 DNA: TGTGCCAGCAGTTTAACAGGAGCGGGCACTGAAGCTTTCTTT
CDR3 protein: CASSLTGAGTEAFF

J gene: TRBJ2-3
V gene: TRBV4-2
D gene: TRBD2
CDR3 DNA: TGTGCCAGCAACGGACTAGCGGGAGGGCCCGCACAAGATACGCAGTATTTT
CDR3 protein: CASNGLAGGPAQDTQYF

J gene: TRBJ2-7
V gene: TRBV7-7
D gene: NA
CDR3 DNA: TGTGCCAGCAGCTTGGGATTAGCAGGCTCCTACGAGCAGTACTTC
CDR3 protein: CASSLGLAGSYEQYF

J gene: TRBJ1-3
V gene: TRBV2
D gene: NA
CDR3 DNA: TGTGCCAGCAGTGTGGGGCTCGGTGGAAACACCATATATTTT
CDR3 protein: CASSVGLGGNTIYF

J gene: TRBJ1-5
V gene: TRBV6-4
D gene: TRBD1
CDR3 DNA: TGTGCCAGCAGTGACGAGGGACAGGGGCTATATAGCAATCAGCCCCAGCATTTT
CDR3 protein: CASSDEGQGLYSNQPQHF

J gene: TRBJ2-7
V gene: TRBV30
D gene: NA
CDR3 DNA: TGTGCCTGGAGTATTCACAGGGTAATAAACGAGCAGTACTTC
CDR3 protein: CAWSIHRVINEQYF

J gene: TRBJ2-7
V gene: TRBV4-3
D gene: TRBD1
CDR3 DNA: TGCGCCAGCAGCCTACACGCCGGGACAGCCTCCTACGAGCAGTACTTC
CDR3 protein: CASSLHAGTASYEQYF

J gene: TRBJ1-1
V gene: TRBV11-2
D gene: TRBD1
CDR3 DNA: TGTGCCAGCAGCTCCGCCGGACAGGGGGCGGGAACTGAAGCTTTCTTT
CDR3 protein: CASSSAGQGAGTEAFF

J gene: TRBJ1-1
V gene: TRBV27
D gene: NA
CDR3 DNA: TGTGCCAGCCGGGGCCTCCGGGGAGCCTCTGAAGCTTTCTTT
CDR3 protein: CASRGLRGASEAFF

J gene: TRBJ1-1
V gene: TRBV7-9
D gene: TRBD1
CDR3 DNA: TGTGCCAGCAGCCAACCTCCGCTTGACAGGGGGCCTGGAGGAGCTTTCTTT
CDR3 protein: CASSQPPLDRGPGGAFF

J gene: TRBJ2-7
V gene: TRBV7-9
D gene: NA
CDR3 DNA: TGTGCCAGCAGCTCCGGGACCGACGGCAACGAGCAGTACTTC
CDR3 protein: CASSSGTDGNEQYF

J gene: TRBJ2-1
V gene: TRBV6-1
D gene: NA
CDR3 DNA: TGTGCCAGCAGTGAACCGCTCTACGGGAGAGCCTCCTACAATGAGCAGTTCTTC
CDR3 protein: CASSEPLYGRASYNEQFF

J gene: TRBJ2-7
V gene: TRBV27
D gene: NA
CDR3 DNA: TGTGCCAGCAGTTTACCCGGACTGTCGGCCCCCTTAGAGCAGTACTTC
CDR3 protein: CASSLPGLSAPLEQYF